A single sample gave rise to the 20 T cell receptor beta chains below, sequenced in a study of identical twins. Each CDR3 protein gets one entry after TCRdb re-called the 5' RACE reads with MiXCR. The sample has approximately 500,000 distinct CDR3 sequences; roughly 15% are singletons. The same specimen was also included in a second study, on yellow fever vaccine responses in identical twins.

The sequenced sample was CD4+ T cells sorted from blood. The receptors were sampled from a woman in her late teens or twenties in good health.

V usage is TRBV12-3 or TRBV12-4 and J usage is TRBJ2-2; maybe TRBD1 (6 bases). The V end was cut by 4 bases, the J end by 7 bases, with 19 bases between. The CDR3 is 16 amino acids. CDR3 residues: CASSSLGALSGGELFF. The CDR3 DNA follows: TGTGCCAGCAGTTCCCTGGGGGCCCTGTCGGGCGGGGAGCTGTTTTTT.

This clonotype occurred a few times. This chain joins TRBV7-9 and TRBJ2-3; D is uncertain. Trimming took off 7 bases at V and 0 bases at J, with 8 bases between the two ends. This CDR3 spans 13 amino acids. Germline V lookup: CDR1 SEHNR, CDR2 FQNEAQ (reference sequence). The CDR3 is CASNGLSTDTQYF. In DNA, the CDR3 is TGTGCCAGCAACGGCTTGAGCACAGATACGCAGTATTTT. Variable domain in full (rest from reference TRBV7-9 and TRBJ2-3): DTGVSQNPRHKITKRGQNVTFRCDPISEHNRLYWYRQTLGQGPEFLTYFQNEAQLEKSRLLSDRFSAERPKGSFSTLEIQRTEQGDSAMYLCASNGLSTDTQYFGPGTRLTVL.

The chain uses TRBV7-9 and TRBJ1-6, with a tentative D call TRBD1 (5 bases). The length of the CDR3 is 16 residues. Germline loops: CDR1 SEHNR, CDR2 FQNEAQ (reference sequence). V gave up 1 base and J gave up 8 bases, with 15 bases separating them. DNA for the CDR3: TGTGCCAGCAGCTTAGTCCGGGGCAAGGAGGATTCACCCCTCCACTTT. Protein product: CASSLVRGKEDSPLHF.

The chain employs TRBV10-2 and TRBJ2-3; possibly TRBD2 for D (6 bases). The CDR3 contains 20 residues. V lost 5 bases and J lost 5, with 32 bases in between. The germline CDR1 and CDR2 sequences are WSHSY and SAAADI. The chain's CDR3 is CASSSPLAGTSRGYLDTQYF. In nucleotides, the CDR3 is TGCGCCAGCAGTTCCCCCCTGGCGGGAACGTCTCGGGGGTATTTAGATACGCAGTATTTT.

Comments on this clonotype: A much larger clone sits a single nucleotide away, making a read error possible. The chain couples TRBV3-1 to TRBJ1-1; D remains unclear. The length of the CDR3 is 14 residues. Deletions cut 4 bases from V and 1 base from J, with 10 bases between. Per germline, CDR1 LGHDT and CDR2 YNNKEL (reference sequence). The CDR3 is CASSPGERNTEAFF. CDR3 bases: TGTGCCAGCAGCCCCGGGGAAAGGAACACTGAAGCTTTCTTT.

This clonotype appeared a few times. CDR3: CSASPLWGVSTDTQYF. The CDR3 DNA reads as TGCAGTGCGAGCCCCCTTTGGGGGGTTAGCACAGATACGCAGTATTTT. The chain employs TRBV20-1 and TRBJ2-3; possibly TRBD2 for D (6 bases). The CDR3 has 16 residues. Between the trimmed V and J ends, which lost 6 bases and 0 bases, there was a span of 19 bases. CDR1 is DFQATT and CDR2 is SNEGSKA in the germline V gene (reference sequence).

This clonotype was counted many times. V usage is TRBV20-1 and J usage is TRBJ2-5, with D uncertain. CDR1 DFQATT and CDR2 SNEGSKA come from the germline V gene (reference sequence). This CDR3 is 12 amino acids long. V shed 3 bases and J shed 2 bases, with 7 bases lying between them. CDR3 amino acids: CSASRQQETQYF. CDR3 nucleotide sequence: TGCAGTGCTAGTCGGCAACAAGAGACCCAGTACTTC.

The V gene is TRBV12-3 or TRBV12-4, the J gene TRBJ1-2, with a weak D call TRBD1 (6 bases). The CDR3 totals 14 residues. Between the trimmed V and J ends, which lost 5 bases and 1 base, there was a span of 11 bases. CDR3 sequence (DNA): TGTGCCAGCAGTCCAAAACAGGGTAACTATGGCTACACCTTC. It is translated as CASSPKQGNYGYTF.

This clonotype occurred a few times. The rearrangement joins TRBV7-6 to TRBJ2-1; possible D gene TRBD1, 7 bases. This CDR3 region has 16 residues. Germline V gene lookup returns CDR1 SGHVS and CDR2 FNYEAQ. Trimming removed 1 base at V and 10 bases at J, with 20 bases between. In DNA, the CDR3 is TGTGCCAGCAGCTTAGACGGGACAGCGGGCAGGAGGGAGCAGTTCTTC. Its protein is CASSLDGTAGRREQFF.

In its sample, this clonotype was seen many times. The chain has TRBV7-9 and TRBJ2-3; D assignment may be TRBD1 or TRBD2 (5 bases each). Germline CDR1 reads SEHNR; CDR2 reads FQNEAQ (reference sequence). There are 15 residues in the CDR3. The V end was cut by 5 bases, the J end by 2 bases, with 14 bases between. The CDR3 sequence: CASSPRGTSTDTQYF. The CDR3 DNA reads TGTGCCAGCAGCCCCCGTGGGACGTCCACAGATACGCAGTATTTT.

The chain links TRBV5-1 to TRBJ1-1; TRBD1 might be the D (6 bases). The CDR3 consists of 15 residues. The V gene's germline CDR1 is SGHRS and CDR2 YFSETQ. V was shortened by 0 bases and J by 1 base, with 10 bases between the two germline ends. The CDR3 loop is CASSLDDRWNTEAFF. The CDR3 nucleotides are TGCGCCAGCAGCTTGGACGACAGGTGGAACACTGAAGCTTTCTTT.

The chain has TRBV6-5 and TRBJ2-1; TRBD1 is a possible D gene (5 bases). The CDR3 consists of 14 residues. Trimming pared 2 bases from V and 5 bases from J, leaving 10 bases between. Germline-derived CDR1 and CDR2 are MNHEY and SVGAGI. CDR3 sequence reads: CASSYLTTDNEQFF. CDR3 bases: TGTGCCAGCAGTTACCTTACGACAGACAATGAGCAGTTCTTC.

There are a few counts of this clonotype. CDR3 protein: CASSLAWGLLNTGELFF. In nucleotides, the CDR3 is TGTGCCAGCAGCTTAGCGTGGGGACTGCTGAACACCGGGGAGCTGTTTTTT. The rearrangement links TRBV7-8 to TRBJ2-2; D may be TRBD2 (6 bases). V lost 0 bases, J lost 1 base, and 12 bases lay in between. CDR1 is SGHVS, CDR2 FQNEAQ, per germline. CDR3 length: 17 amino acids.

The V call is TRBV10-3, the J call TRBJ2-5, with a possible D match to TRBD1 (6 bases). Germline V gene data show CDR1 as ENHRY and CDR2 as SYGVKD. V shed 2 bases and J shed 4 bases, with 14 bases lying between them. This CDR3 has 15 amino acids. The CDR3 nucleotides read TGTGCCATCAGTGAGGAACAGGGTGGACGAGAGACCCAGTACTTC. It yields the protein CAISEEQGGRETQYF.

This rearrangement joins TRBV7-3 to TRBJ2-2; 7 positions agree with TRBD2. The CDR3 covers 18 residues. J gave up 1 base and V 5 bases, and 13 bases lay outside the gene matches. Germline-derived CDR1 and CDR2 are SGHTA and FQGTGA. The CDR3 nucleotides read TGTGCCAGCAGCCCAACACCGGGGCTAGCGGAGAACACCGGGGAGCTGTTTTTT. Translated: CASSPTPGLAENTGELFF.

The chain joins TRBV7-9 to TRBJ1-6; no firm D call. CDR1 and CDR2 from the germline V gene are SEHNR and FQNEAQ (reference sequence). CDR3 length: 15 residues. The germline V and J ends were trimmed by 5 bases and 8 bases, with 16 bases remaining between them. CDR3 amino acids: CASSPLGPGDSPLHF. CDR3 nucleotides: TGTGCCAGCAGCCCTCTAGGCCCTGGGGATTCACCCCTCCACTTT. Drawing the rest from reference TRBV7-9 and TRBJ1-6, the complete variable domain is DTGVSQNPRHKITKRGQNVTFRCDPISEHNRLYWYRQTLGQGPEFLTYFQNEAQLEKSRLLSDRFSAERPKGSFSTLEIQRTEQGDSAMYLCASSPLGPGDSPLHFGNGTRLTVT.

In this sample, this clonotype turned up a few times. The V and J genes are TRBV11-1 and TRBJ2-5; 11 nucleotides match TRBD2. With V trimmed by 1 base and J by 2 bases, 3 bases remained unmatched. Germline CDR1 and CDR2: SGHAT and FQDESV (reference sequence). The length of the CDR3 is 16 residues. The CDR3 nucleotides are TGTGCCAGCAGCTTAGGGGGACTAGCGGTTCAAGAGACCCAGTACTTC. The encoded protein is CASSLGGLAVQETQYF.

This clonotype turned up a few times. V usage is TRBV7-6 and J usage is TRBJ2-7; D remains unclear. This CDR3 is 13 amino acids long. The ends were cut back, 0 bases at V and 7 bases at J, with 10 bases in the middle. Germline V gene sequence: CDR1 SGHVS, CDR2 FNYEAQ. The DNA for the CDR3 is TGTGCCAGCAGCTTAGCTGGGTTTTCTGAGCAGTACGTC. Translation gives CASSLAGFSEQYV.

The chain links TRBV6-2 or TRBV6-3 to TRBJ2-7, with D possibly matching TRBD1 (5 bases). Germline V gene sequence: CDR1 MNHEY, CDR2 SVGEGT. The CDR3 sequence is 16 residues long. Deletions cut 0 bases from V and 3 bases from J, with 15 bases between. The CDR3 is CASSYSASGQNYEQYV. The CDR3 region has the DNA TGTGCCAGCAGTTACTCCGCTTCTGGACAAAACTACGAGCAGTACGTC.

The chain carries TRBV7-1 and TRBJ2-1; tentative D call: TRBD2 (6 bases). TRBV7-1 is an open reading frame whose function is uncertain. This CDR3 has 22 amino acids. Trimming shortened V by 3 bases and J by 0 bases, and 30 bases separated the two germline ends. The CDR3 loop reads CASSSPHRGDFGPPSSYNEQFF. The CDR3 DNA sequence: TGTGCCAGCAGCTCCCCCCACAGAGGGGACTTCGGACCTCCAAGCTCCTACAATGAGCAGTTCTTC.